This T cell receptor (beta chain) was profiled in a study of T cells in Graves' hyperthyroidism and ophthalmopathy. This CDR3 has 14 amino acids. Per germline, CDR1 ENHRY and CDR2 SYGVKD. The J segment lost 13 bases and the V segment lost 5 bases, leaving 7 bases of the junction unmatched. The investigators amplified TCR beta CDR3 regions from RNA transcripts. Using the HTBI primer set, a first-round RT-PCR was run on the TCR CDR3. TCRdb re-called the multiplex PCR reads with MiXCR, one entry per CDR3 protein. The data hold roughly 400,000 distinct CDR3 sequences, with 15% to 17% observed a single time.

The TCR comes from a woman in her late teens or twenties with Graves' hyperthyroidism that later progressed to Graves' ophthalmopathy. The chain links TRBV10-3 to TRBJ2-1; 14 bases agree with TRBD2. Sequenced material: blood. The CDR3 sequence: CAISSSGLAGGQFF. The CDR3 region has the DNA TGTGCCATCAGTAGCTCTGGACTAGCGGGAGGTCAGTTCTTC.